Listed below are T cell receptor beta chains from one sample, sequenced in a study of blood T cell repertoires in COVID-19. Using immunoSEQ multiplex PCR, the repertoire was profiled, and TCRdb retains in-frame clones only, with some absent. The sample gives approximately 240,000 clones, roughly nine tenths of which show up once; approximately 3.3% is in the top ten. The sample consisted of PBMCs or T cells enriched from blood (not recorded which). The source is a woman aged 45-60 years in a cohort exposed to, infected with or recovered from COVID-19 (not recorded which). Both conserved end residues are part of each CDR3. The D gene is left open where the match is weak. For some rows the clone size is stated as once, few or many, or as a class when expanded; others skip it.

V gene	clone size	D gene	J gene	CDR3 DNA	CDR3 protein
TRBV4-1	NA	NA	TRBJ2-5	TGCGCCAGCAGCCAAGATCTGCGGGGCGCCGGGGAGACCCAGTACTTC	CASSQDLRGAGETQYF
TRBV7-2	NA	NA	TRBJ2-7	TGTGCCAGCAGCTTAGGGGGGGCGGCATGGACTAGGCCCTACGAGCAGTACTTC	CASSLGGAAWTRPYEQYF
TRBV28	NA	NA	TRBJ2-7	TGTGCCAGCAGTCACTCCTACGAGCAGTACTTC	CASSHSYEQYF
TRBV4-3	NA	TRBD2	TRBJ2-3	TGCGCCAGCAGCCAAGGGGGCGGGGGGGCATCCGATACGCAGTATTTT	CASSQGGGGASDTQYF
TRBV19	NA	TRBD1	TRBJ1-2	TGTGCCAGTAACCGAGCCGGGACAGGGGGTAACTATGGCTACACCTTC	CASNRAGTGGNYGYTF
TRBV5-1	NA	TRBD1	TRBJ2-1	TGCGCCAGCAGCCAAAGACAGGGGGCCGGGAATGAGCAGTTCTTC	CASSQRQGAGNEQFF
TRBV5-1	NA	NA	TRBJ2-7	TGCGCCAGCAGCTTGAACCGAGGAGGGGCCTACGAGCAGTACTTC	CASSLNRGGAYEQYF
TRBV28	NA	TRBD1	TRBJ2-2	TGTGCCAGCGGGACAGGGGGAGGGACCGGGGAGCTGTTTTTT	CASGTGGGTGELFF
TRBV20-1	NA	TRBD2	TRBJ2-7	TGCAGTGCTAGTGTTCTAGCGGGGGGAATTCCCTACGAGCAGTACTTC	CSASVLAGGIPYEQYF
TRBV20-1	NA	NA	TRBJ1-1	TGCAGTGCTAGTTCAGGGGAGGGCACTGAAGCTTTCTTT	CSASSGEGTEAFF
TRBV7-9	once	NA	TRBJ1-1	TGTGCCAGCAGCTTAGGTACAGGGAGGAACACTGAAGCTTTCTTT	CASSLGTGRNTEAFF
TRBV3-1/TRBV3-2	NA	TRBD2	TRBJ2-1	TGTGCCAGCAGCCCGATAGCGGGGGGGCGCATTGAGCAGTTCTTC	CASSPIAGGRIEQFF
TRBV7-9	few	TRBD1	TRBJ1-4	TGTGCCACCTTACGGGGGCAGGGGGATGAAAAACTGTTTTTT	CATLRGQGDEKLFF
TRBV5-1	NA	TRBD2	TRBJ2-3	TGCGCCAGCAGCGGGACTAGTTTTACAGATACGCAGTATTTT	CASSGTSFTDTQYF
TRBV5-1	NA	NA	TRBJ1-3	TGCGCCAGCACCGTGAACGGAGGCGGAGCTGGAAACACCATATATTTT	CASTVNGGGAGNTIYF
TRBV4-3	NA	NA	TRBJ1-3	TGCGCCAGCAGCCAGGAACCACAGGGAATCTCTGGAAACACCATATATTTT	CASSQEPQGISGNTIYF
TRBV6-2/TRBV6-3	few	NA	TRBJ1-2	TGTGCCAGCAGCACAATTCGGGATGGCTACACCTTC	CASSTIRDGYTF
TRBV10-3	NA	NA	TRBJ1-1	TGTGCCATCAGTGAGTCTTTTGAGGGCGCGGGCACTGAAGCTTTCTTT	CAISESFEGAGTEAFF
TRBV29-1	NA	NA	TRBJ1-1	TGCAGCGCTATCCACTCAGGGTTTGAAGCTTTCTTT	CSAIHSGFEAFF
TRBV5-1	NA	NA	TRBJ1-4	TGCGCCAGCAGCTTGGCTGGGAGTTTCAGTCAAAAACTGTTTTTT	CASSLAGSFSQKLFF
TRBV5-1	NA	NA	TRBJ2-6	TGCGCCAGCGAGGGAACTGGGGCCAACGTCCTGACTTTC	CASEGTGANVLTF
TRBV7-9	NA	NA	TRBJ1-2	TGTGCCAGCAGAGCCACCCGGGACTCGGGCCCGACCGTTGGCTACACCTTC	CASRATRDSGPTVGYTF
TRBV11-2	few	NA	TRBJ2-1	TGTGCCAGCAGCCTAAGGGGTAGGATACAATATGAGCAGTTCTTC	CASSLRGRIQYEQFF
TRBV7-3	NA	TRBD2	TRBJ2-1	TGTGCCAGCAGCTTAGCGGGGGATAATGAGCAGTTCTTC	CASSLAGDNEQFF